Listed here is a single T cell receptor (beta chain). The source of the sample is a study of blood T cells in healthy people across ages. About the research overall: Researchers report that template switching captured about one barcoded beta molecule per two T cells.

Germline trimming cut 1 base from V and 6 bases from J; bases unmatched to any gene: 18. Germline V CDR1 and CDR2: MGHRA, YSYEKL. The CDR3 totals 18 residues. The use of a sample-barcoded 5' primer and a J-beta primer mix characterized a second PCR of roughly 7 to 11 cycles. TCRdb ran MiXCR on the 5' RACE reads and lists one entry per CDR3 protein. Among about 750,000 distinct CDR3 sequences, about 53% were seen once, and the ten largest hold 40% to 50%. Donors gave 8 to 10 milliliters of peripheral blood apiece. Samples had at least 6.5 million PBMCs isolated from them. This sequence originates from a man at least 80 years old in good health. Sequencing was done on a sample of blood. This chain uses TRBV4-1 with TRBJ2-7, with TRBD2 matching 7 bases. The CDR3 loop is CASSQVTRPGGPESEQYF. The DNA for the CDR3 is TGCGCCAGCAGCCAAGTTACGAGACCGGGAGGACCCGAAAGCGAGCAGTACTTC.